This record concerns one TCR beta chain sequence. Donors were grouped by their self-reported clinical history. The data are from a study of blood T cell repertoires in COVID-19. Looking at the study overall: The origin of the acute and convalescent COVID-19 samples was the United States, Italy and Spain.

V was cut by 0 bases and J by 8 bases, with 13 bases left in between. The germline V gene encodes CDR1 MGHRA and CDR2 YSYEKL. CDR3 length equals 14 residues. Clones were sequenced by immunoSEQ multiplex PCR, and TCRdb holds only the in-frame ones, with some missing. Of roughly 230,000 clones in the sample, about 85% were seen once. Source material: PBMCs or T cells enriched from blood (not recorded which). The clonotype was recovered from a woman aged 45-60 years who had been exposed to COVID-19. The J gene is TRBJ1-1, the V gene TRBV4-1; D remains ambiguous. CDR3 bases: TGCGCCAGCAGCCAAGAACCCATGGGCAGGGAAGCTTTCTTT. Residues: CASSQEPMGREAFF.